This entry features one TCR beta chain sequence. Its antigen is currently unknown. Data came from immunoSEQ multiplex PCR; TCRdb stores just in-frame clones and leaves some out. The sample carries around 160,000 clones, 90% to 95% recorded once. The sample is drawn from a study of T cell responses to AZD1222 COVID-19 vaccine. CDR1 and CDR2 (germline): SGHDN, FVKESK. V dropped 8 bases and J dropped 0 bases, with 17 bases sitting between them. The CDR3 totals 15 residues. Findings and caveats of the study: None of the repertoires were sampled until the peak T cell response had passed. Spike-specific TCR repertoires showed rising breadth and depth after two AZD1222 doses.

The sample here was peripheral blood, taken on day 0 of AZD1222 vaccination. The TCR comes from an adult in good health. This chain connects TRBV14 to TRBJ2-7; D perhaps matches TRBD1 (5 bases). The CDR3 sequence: CASRPSGSISYEQYF. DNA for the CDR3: TGTGCCAGCCGCCCGTCAGGGTCCATCTCCTACGAGCAGTACTTC.